This T cell receptor beta chain comes out of a study of molecular identifiers for immune sequencing clone quantification listed by TCRdb under 2018. Regarding the research as a whole: For a replicate experiment, RNA from 20,000 or 100,000 naive CD8 T cells was divided into five aliquots, of which four were sequenced. This methods study used CD8 T cells to benchmark TCR RNA copy counting and molecular-identifier clustering-based TCR repertoire sequencing (MIDCIRS).

In regard to this clonotype: Its antigen is still unknown. No much larger clone exists at a distance of one base, and base qualities are not known.

Naive CD8 T cell libraries were made from around 18,000 to 910,000 sorted cells using 10%, 30% or 50% of purified RNA. Naive CD8 T cells, defined as CD8+CD4-CCR7+CD45RA+, were FACS-sorted into RLT Plus buffer on a BD FACSAria II. Detection sensitivity was tested by spiking Jurkat RNA equal to some 10 TCR copies' worth into samples containing about 20,000-1,000,000 naive CD8 T cells. CD8 T cells were enriched with RosetteSep CD8+ T Cell Enrichment Cocktail and Ficoll-Paque, followed by ACK red cell lysis. The CDR3 contains 13 residues, cysteine and phenylalanine counted. Only the CDR3 DNA is retained, 39 bases long and in frame from the first base. Library preparation used PCR. TCRdb records NextSeq 500 as the sequencer. Bulk TCR libraries were made following a previously described method, with the TCR primers given in Table S5. Total RNA was purified with the Qiagen AllPrep DNA/RNA kit. Before analysis, reads from multiple sequencing runs of one library were combined. On the authors' methods: Only reads with exact TCR constant sequence were kept, trimmed to 150 nt, and grouped by their 12-nt molecular barcodes. Reads within each barcode group were sub-clustered using a 15% Levenshtein threshold, and quality-weighted consensus sequences were constructed for each RNA molecule. Non-functional sequences were filtered out, along with any lower-count sequence sitting one edit away from another sequence. On the basis of fitting two negative binomial distributions, barcode sub-clusters with fewer than 20% of the maximum read count were discarded. TCRdb passed the public sequencing reads through fastp at Q25 and MiXCR, retaining productive beta sequences. Here each entry gathers all rows of one CDR3 protein and keeps the most common genes and DNA. These V and J calls are TCRdb output, not the study's own analysis. This sample lists 400,000 to 600,000 distinct CDR3 sequences; around 23% were detected once. Jointly, the top ten make up roughly 0.77% of the sample.

The paper's findings and limits, for the study overall: Identical TCR molecules sharing a barcode could cause highly expanded clone sizes to be underestimated. When barcode sub-clustering was not used, chimeric consensus sequences inflated TCR diversity, with chimeras reaching as high as 47%. Spiked-in Jurkat TCR RNA equal to a single cell's worth was reported to be detectable even within one million naive CD8 T cells. The naive libraries included spiked-in Jurkat TCR RNA (about 9 copies' worth), and this Jurkat TCR RNA is not part of the donor repertoire. In CMV-specific effector cells, clones with more than 20 RNA copies accounted for over 97% of molecules, whereas in naive cells such clones accounted for under 1%. Modeling indicated about 3 TCR RNA copies recovered per cell, compared with around 10 by digital PCR, which implies a capture efficiency of around 29%.

The sequence derives from a human donor in good health. Some libraries in this study had Jurkat cell RNA spiked in. The chain is made from TRBV21-1 and TRBJ2-7. TRBV21-1 is marked as a pseudogene. Sequencing used naive CD8+ T cells from blood, with Jurkat cell RNA spiked in. According to the study, the label for this sample's cell subset or site signals: FACS-sorted CD8+CD4-CCR7+CD45RA+ naive T cells. The DNA sequence reads TGTGCCAGCAGCAAAGTTGGTCCCTACGAGCAGTACTTC. It translates to CASSKVGPYEQYF.